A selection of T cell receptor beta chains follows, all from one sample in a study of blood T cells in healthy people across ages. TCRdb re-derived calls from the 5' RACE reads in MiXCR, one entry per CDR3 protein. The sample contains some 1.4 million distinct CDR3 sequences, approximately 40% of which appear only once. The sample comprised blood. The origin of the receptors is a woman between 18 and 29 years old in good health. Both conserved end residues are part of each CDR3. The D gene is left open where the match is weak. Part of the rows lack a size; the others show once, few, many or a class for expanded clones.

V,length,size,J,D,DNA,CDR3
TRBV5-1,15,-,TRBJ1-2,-,TGCGCCAGCAGCTTATCCCAACAGGGTGTTGATGGCTACACCTTC,CASSLSQQGVDGYTF
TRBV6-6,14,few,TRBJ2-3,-,TGTGCCAGCAGACAAACTAGGAGGGGAGATACGCAGTATTTT,CASRQTRRGDTQYF
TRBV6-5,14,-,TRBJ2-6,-,TGTGCCAGCAGTTTGGGCGATGGGGCCAACGTCCTGACTTTC,CASSLGDGANVLTF
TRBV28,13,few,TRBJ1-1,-,TGTGCCAGTCTTCAGGGGACCCGCACTGAAGCTTTCTTT,CASLQGTRTEAFF
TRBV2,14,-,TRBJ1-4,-,TGTGCCAGCAGGTCGGCAGTCACTGATGAAAAACTGTTTTTT,CASRSAVTDEKLFF
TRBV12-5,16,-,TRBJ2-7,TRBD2,TGTGCTAGTGGTTTTGACCTCGCCCCGAGCGGGAGCGAGCAGTACTTC,CASGFDLAPSGSEQYF
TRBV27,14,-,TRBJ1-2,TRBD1,TGTGCCAGCAGACCTCCCGGGACAGCCTATGGCTACACCTTC,CASRPPGTAYGYTF
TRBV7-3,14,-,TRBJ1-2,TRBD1,TGTGCCAGCAGCAACATGGGACAGGTCTATGGCTACACCTTC,CASSNMGQVYGYTF
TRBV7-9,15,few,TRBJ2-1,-,TGTGCCAGCGGGGGCGGGGGCAATTTCTACAATGAGCAGTTCTTC,CASGGGGNFYNEQFF
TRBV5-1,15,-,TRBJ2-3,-,TGCGCCAGCAGCTTAGGCGGGGGCTCACTCGATACGCGGTATTTT,CASSLGGGSLDTRYF
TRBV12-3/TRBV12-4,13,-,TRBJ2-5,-,TGTGCCAGCAGTTTTGGGGTAGACAATGAGCAGTACTTC,CASSFGVDNEQYF
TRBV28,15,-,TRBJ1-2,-,TGTGCCAGCAGTATCGGACAAGGGTTCCTCTATGGCTACACCTTC,CASSIGQGFLYGYTF
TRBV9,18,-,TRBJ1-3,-,TGTGCCAGCAGCGTAGGAGGTGGACAGCCAATCTCTGGAAACACCATATATTTT,CASSVGGGQPISGNTIYF
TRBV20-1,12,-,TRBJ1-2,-,TGCAGTGCTAGAGTCGACCACTATGGCTACACCTTC,CSARVDHYGYTF
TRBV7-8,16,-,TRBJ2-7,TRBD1,TGTGCCAGCAGCTTAGCGGGACAGGGGCTTCGGGGCGAGCAGTACTTC,CASSLAGQGLRGEQYF
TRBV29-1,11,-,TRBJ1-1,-,TGCAGCGTACTACAGGGCGCGGGACATTTCTTT,CSVLQGAGHFF
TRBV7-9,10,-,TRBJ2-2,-,TGTGCCAGCAGCTCCGGCGTGCTGTTTTTT,CASSSGVLFF
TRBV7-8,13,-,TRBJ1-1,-,TGTGCCAGCAGCCCCTCCGGACCTGCTGAAGCTTTCTTT,CASSPSGPAEAFF
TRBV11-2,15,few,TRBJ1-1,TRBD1,TGTGCCAGCAGCCCCCGACAGGGCTTCAACACTGAAGCTTTCTTT,CASSPRQGFNTEAFF
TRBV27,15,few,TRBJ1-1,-,TGTGCCAGCACCATAAGCTGGGGGACGAAGACTGAAGCTTTCTTT,CASTISWGTKTEAFF
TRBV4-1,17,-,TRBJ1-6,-,TGCGCCAGCAGCCAAGAAGGCCGGGATAAAGAAGGGTCACCCCTCCACTTT,CASSQEGRDKEGSPLHF
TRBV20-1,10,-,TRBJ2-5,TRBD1,TGCAGTGCTAGTCAGGGGGCGCAGTACTTC,CSASQGAQYF
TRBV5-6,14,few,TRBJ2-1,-,TGTGCCAGCGGATATCGATCTGGGGGCAATGAGCAGTTCTTC,CASGYRSGGNEQFF
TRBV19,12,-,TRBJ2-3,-,TGTGCCGGTAGGGGGAATATCGGTACGCAGTATTTT,CAGRGNIGTQYF
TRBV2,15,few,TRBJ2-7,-,TGTGCCAGCAGTGAAGCGGCAGGGGCCACCTACGAGCAGTACTTC,CASSEAAGATYEQYF
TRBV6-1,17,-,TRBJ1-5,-,TGTGCCAGCAGTGAAGGCCGTGGGGGGGTTAGCAATCAGCCCCAGCATTTT,CASSEGRGGVSNQPQHF
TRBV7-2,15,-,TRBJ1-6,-,TGTGCCAGCAGCTTAGCCTATGGCTATAATTCACCCCTCCACTTT,CASSLAYGYNSPLHF
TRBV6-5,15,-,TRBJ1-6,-,TGTGCCAGCAGGAGACTGGACGACCTGAATTCACCCCTCCACTTT,CASRRLDDLNSPLHF
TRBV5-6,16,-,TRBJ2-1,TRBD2,TGTGCCAGCAGCTTCCCCGGACTAGGTCAAAACAATGAGCAGTTCTTC,CASSFPGLGQNNEQFF
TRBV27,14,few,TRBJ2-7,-,TGTGCCAGCAGTTTAGTACCGGGACCCTACGAGCAGTACTTC,CASSLVPGPYEQYF
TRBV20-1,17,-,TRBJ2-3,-,TGCAGTGCTAGAGAGGCCACTAGACAGGCTAGCACAGATACGCAGTATTTT,CSAREATRQASTDTQYF
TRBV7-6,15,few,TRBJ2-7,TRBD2,TGTGCCAGCAGCTCGACTAGCGGGGGTGTCTACGAGCAGTACTTC,CASSSTSGGVYEQYF
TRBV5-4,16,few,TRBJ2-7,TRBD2,TGTGCCAGCAGCTTTCCGACTTTAGCGGGTGGTTACGAGCAGTACTTC,CASSFPTLAGGYEQYF
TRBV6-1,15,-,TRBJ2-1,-,TGTGCCAGCAGGGCGACCACTCTATCCTACAATGAGCAGTTCTTC,CASRATTLSYNEQFF
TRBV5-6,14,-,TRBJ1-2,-,TGTGCCAGCAGCTCCAGGGCCCCCGACTATGGCTACACCTTC,CASSSRAPDYGYTF
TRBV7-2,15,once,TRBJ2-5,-,TGTGCCAGCAGCTTCGGGCCAGCTCGGGGAGAGACCCAGTACTTC,CASSFGPARGETQYF
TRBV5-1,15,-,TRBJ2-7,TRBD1,TGCGCCAGCAGCCCGAGGGACAGAAGCCCCTACGAGCAGTACTTC,CASSPRDRSPYEQYF
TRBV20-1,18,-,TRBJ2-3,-,TGCAGTGCTAGTTTATGGGATGTGGGTGGGGAGTTGACAGATACGCAGTATTTT,CSASLWDVGGELTDTQYF
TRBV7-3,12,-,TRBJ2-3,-,TGTGCCAGCAGGTATGAAGTGGATACGCAGTATTTT,CASRYEVDTQYF
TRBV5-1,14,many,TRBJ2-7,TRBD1,TGCGCCAGCAGCTCAGGACAGGGGGCCTACGAGCAGTACTTC,CASSSGQGAYEQYF
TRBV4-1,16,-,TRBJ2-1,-,TGCGCCAGCAGCCAAGATCAAAGTGGCGACAGCGGTGAGCAGTTCTTC,CASSQDQSGDSGEQFF
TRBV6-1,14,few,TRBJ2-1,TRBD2,TGTGCCAGCTTTGCTAGCGGGAGCGGGAATGAGCAGTTCTTC,CASFASGSGNEQFF
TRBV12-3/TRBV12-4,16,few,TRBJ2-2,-,TGTGCCAGCAGTCCCCGGACTGGCCTGAACACCGGGGAGCTGTTTTTT,CASSPRTGLNTGELFF
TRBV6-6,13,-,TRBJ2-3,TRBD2,TGTGCCACCCTCCTCGGGGCGGGAGAATCTTGGTATTTT,CATLLGAGESWYF
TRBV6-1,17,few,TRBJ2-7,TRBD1,TGTGCCAGCAGTGAAATGGTAGAAGGGACAGGGGTCTACGAGCAGTACTTC,CASSEMVEGTGVYEQYF
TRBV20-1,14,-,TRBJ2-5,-,TGCAGTGCTAGAGAAATCGGGATTCCAGAGACCCAGTACTTC,CSAREIGIPETQYF
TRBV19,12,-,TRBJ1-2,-,TGTGCCAGTAGATATCCCGGAGGAGGCTACACCTTC,CASRYPGGGYTF
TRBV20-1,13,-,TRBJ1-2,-,TGCAGTTCCTGGGGCGATAACAACTATGGCTACACCTTC,CSSWGDNNYGYTF
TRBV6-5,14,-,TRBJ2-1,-,TGTGCCAGCAGCAAAGGGGGTGTCAACAATGAGCAGTTCTTC,CASSKGGVNNEQFF
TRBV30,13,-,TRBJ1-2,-,TGTGCCTGGAGTCTCGTCCGGACCGGGTCTCACACCTTC,CAWSLVRTGSHTF
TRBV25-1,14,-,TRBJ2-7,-,TGTGCCAGCAGGGGGACGGCCTCCTACAATGAGCAGTACTTC,CASRGTASYNEQYF